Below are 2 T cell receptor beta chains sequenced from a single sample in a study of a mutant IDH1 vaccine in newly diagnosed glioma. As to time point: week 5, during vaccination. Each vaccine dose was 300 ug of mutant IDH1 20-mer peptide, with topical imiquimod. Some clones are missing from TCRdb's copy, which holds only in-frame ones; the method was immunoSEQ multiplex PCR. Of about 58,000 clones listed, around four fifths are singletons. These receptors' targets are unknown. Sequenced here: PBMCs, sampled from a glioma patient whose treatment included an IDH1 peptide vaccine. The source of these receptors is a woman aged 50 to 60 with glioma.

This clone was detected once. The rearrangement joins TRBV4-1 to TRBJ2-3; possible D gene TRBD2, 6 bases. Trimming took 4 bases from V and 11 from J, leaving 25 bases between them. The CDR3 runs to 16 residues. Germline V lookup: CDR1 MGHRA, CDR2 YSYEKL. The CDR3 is CASSRITGTSGGGQYF. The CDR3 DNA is TGCGCCAGCAGCCGCATCACCGGGACTTCCGGGGGAGGGCAGTATTTT.

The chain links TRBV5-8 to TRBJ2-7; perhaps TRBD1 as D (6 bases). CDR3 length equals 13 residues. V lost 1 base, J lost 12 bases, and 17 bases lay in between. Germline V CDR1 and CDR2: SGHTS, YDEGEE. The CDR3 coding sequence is TGTGCCAGCAGCTTGTATTTACAGGGATCAGTGTACTTC. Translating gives CASSLYLQGSVYF. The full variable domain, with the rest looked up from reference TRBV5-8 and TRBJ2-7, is EAGVTQSPTHLIKTRGQQATLRCSPISGHTSVYWYQQALGLGLQFLLWYDEGEERNRGNFPPRFSGRQFPNYSSELNVNALELEDSALYLCASSLYLQGSVYFGPGTRLTVT.